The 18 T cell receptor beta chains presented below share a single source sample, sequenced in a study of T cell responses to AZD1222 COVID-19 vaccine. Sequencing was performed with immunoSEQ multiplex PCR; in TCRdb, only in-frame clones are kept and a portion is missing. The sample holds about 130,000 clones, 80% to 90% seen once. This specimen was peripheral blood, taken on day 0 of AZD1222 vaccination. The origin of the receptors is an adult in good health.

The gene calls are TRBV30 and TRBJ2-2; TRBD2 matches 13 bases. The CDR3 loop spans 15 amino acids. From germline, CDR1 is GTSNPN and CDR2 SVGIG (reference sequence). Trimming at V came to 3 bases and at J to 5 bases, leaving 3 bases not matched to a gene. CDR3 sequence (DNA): TGTGCCTGGAGAAGGGGACTAGCGGGGACCGGGGAGCTGTTTTTT. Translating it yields CAWRRGLAGTGELFF.

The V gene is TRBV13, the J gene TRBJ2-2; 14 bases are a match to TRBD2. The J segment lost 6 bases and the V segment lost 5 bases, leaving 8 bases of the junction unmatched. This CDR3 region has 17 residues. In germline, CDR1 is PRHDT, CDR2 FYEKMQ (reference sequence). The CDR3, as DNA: TGTGCCAGCAGCCCGGGACTAGCGGGAGTTCACTCCGGGGAGCTGTTTTTT. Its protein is CASSPGLAGVHSGELFF. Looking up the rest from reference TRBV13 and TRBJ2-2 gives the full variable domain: AAGVIQSPRHLIKEKRETATLKCYPIPRHDTVYWYQQGPGQDPQFLISFYEKMQSDKGSIPDRFSAQQFSDYHSELNMSSLELGDSALYFCASSPGLAGVHSGELFFGEGSRLTVL.

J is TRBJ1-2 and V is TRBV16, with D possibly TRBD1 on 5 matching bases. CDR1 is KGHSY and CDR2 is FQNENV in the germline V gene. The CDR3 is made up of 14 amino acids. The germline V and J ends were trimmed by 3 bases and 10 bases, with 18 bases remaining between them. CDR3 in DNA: TGTGCCAGCAGCCAGGTGCGGACATTAATGGACTACACCTTC. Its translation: CASSQVRTLMDYTF.

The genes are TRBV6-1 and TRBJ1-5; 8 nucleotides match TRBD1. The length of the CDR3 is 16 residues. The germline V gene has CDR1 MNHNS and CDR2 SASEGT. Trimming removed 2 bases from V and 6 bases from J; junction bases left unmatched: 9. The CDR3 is CASSESQGARVQPQHF. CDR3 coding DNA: TGTGCCAGCAGTGAATCCCAGGGGGCTCGGGTTCAGCCCCAGCATTTT.

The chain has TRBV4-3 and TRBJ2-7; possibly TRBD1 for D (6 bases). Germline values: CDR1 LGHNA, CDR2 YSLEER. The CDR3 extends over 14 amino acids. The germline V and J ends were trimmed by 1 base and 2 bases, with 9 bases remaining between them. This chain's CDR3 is CASSQGTDPYEQYF. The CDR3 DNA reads TGCGCCAGCAGCCAAGGGACAGACCCCTACGAGCAGTACTTC.

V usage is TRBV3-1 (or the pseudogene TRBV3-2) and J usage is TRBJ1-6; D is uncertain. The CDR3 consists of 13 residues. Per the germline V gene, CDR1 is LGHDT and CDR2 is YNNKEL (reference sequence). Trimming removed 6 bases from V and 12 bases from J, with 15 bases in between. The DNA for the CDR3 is TGTGCCAGCAGTCCTAACCTTCGCCTACCCCTCCACTTT. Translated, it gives CASSPNLRLPLHF.

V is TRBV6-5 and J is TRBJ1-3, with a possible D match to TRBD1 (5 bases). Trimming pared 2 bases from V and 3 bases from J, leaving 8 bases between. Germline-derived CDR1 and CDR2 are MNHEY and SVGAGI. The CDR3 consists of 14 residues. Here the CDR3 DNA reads TGTGCCAGCAGTTACACAGGTTTTGGAAACACCATATATTTT. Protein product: CASSYTGFGNTIYF.

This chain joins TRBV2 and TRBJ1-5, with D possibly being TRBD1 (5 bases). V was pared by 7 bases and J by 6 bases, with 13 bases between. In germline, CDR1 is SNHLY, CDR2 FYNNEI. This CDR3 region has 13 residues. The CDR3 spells CASTRGEGQPQHF. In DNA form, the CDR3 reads TGTGCCAGCACCCGGGGCGAGGGTCAGCCCCAGCATTTT.

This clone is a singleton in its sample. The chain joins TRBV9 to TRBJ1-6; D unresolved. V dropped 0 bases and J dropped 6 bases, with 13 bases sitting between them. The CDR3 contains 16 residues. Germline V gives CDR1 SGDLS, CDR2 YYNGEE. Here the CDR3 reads CASSVGGSTSNSPLHF. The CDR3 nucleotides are TGTGCCAGCAGCGTAGGCGGCAGCACCTCTAATTCACCCCTCCACTTT.

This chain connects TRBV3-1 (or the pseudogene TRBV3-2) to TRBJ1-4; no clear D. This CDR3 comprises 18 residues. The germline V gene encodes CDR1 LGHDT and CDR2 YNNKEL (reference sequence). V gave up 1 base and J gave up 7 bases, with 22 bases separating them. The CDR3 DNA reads TGTGCCAGCAGCCAAGCGGGGAGGGCGCTATCTCAAATTGAAAAACTGTTTTTT. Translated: CASSQAGRALSQIEKLFF.

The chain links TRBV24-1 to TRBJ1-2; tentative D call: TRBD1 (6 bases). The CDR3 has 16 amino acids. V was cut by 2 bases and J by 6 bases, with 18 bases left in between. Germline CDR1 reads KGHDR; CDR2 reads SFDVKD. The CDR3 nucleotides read TGTGCCACCAGTGATTCCGGGACATTCGGAGGTAATGGCTACACCTTC. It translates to CATSDSGTFGGNGYTF.

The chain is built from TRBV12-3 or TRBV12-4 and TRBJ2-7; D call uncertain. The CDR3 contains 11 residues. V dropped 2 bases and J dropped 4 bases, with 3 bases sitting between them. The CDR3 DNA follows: TGTGCCAGCAGTTTAATGTACGAGCAGTACTTC. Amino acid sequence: CASSLMYEQYF.

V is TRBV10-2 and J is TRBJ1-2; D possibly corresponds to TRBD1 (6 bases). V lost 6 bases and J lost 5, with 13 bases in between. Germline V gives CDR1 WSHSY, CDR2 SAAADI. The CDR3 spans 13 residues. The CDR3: CASRLRTDYGYTF. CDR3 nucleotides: TGCGCCAGCAGACTTCGGACAGATTATGGCTACACCTTC.

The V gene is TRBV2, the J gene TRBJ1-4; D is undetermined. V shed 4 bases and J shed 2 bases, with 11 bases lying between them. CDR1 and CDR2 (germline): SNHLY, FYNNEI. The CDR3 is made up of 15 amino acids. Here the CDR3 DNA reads TGTGCCAGCAGTGTAGAGGGTTACACTAATGAAAAACTGTTTTTT. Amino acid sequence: CASSVEGYTNEKLFF.

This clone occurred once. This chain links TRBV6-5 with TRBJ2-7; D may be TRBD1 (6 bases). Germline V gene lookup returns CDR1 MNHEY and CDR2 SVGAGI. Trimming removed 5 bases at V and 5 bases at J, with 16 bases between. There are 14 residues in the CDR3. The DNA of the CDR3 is TGTGCCAGCAGTCAACTGACAGGTTCCAACGAGCAGTACTTC. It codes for CASSQLTGSNEQYF.

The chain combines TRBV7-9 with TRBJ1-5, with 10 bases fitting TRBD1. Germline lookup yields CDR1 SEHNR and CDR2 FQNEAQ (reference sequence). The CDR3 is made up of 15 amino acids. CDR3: CASGQGSSGSQPQHF. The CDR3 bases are TGTGCGTCGGGACAGGGGAGCTCCGGGAGTCAGCCCCAGCATTTT.

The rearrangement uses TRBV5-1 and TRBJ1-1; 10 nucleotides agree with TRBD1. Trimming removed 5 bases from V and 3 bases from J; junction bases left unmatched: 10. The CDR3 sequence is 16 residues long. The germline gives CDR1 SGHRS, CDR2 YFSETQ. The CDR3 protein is CASSYGTGALYTEAFF. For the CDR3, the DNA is TGCGCCAGCAGTTATGGGACAGGGGCTTTGTACACTGAAGCTTTCTTT. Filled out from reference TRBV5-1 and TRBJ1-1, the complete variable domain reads KAGVTQTPRYLIKTRGQQVTLSCSPISGHRSVSWYQQTPGQGLQFLFEYFSETQRNKGNFPGRFSGRQFSNSRSEMNVSTLELGDSALYLCASSYGTGALYTEAFFGQGTRLTVV.

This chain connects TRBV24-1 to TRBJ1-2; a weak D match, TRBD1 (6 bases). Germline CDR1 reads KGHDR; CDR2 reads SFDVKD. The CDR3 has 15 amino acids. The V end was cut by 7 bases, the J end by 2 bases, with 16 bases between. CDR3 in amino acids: CATSLGASGNYGYTF. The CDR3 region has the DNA TGTGCCACCAGCCTGGGGGCCTCAGGGAACTATGGCTACACCTTC.